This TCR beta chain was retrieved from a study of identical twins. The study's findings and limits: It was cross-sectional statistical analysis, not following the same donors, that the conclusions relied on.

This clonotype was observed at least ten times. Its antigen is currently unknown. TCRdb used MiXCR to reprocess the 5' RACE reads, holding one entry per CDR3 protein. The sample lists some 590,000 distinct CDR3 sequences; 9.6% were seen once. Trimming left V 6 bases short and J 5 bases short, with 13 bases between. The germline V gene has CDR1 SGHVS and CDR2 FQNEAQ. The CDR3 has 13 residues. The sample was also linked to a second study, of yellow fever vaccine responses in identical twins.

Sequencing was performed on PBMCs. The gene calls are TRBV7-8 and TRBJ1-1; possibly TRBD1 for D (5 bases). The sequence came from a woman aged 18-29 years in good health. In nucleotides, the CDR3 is TGTGCCAGCAGGGACATATTGGTTACTGAAGCTTTCTTT. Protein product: CASRDILVTEAFF.